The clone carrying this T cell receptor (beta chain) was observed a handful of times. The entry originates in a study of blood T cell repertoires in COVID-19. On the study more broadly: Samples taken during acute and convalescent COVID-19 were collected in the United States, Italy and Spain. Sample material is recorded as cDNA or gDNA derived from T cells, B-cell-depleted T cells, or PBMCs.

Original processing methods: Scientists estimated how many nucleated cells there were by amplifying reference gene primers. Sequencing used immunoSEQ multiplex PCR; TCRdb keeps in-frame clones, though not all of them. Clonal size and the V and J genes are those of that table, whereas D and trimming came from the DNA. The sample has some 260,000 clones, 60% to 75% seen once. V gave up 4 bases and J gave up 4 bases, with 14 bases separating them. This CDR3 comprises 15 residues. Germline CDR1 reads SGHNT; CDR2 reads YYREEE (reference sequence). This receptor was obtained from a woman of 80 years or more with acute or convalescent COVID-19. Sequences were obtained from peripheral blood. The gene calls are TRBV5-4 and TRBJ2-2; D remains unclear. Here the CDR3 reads CASSPTPVGTGELFF. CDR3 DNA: TGTGCCAGCAGCCCAACACCCGTTGGCACCGGGGAGCTGTTTTTT.